The 15 T cell receptor beta chains below all came from one sample that was sequenced in a study of blood T cell repertoires in COVID-19 (dated by TCRdb to about 2020). Library preparation employed the immunoSEQ multiplex PCR assay. TCRdb re-hosts the immuneACCESS table, in-frame sequences only. Its copies lack some clones; in the studies checked, an unresolved V gene accounts for under half of them, and the cause for the rest is not known. The sample table contains some 150,000 clones; only one count was recorded for roughly 88% of them. The ten biggest clones cover over 12% of the sample. The sample comprised PBMCs or T cells enriched from blood (not recorded which). The source is a man aged 50 or older who had recovered from COVID-19.

This rearrangement joins TRBV7-3 to TRBJ2-1; 8 nucleotides line up with TRBD2. Per germline, CDR1 SGHTA and CDR2 FQGTGA. This CDR3 contains 15 residues. With 2 bases clipped from V and 4 bases from J, the junction kept 4 bases outside the gene matches. The CDR3 loop reads CASSLAAGGYNEQFF. CDR3 coding DNA: TGTGCCAGCAGCTTAGCGGCGGGGGGATACAATGAGCAGTTCTTC.

This clone was seen once. The genes are TRBV7-8 and TRBJ1-4; TRBD1 is a possible D gene (5 bases). CDR1 is SGHVS, CDR2 FQNEAQ, per germline. V gave up 1 base and J gave up 4 bases, with 13 bases separating them. The CDR3 runs to 16 residues. Written as DNA, the CDR3 is TGTGCCAGCAGCTTAGTAGCCGACAGCCGTAATGAAAAACTGTTTTTT. Translation gives CASSLVADSRNEKLFF.

This chain connects TRBV5-1 to TRBJ1-2; 7 bases fit TRBD1. This CDR3 region has 15 residues. V dropped 4 bases and J dropped 0; count of bases not matched to a gene: 6. Germline loops: CDR1 SGHRS, CDR2 YFSETQ. For the CDR3, the DNA is TGCGCCAGCAGCGAGGGACAGCTAGCTAACTATGGCTACACCTTC. Translating it yields CASSEGQLANYGYTF.

V gene TRBV24-1 combines with J gene TRBJ2-3; TRBD1 might be the D (6 bases). V was shortened by 1 base and J by 5 bases, with 15 bases between the two germline ends. The CDR3 totals 16 residues. Germline lookup yields CDR1 KGHDR and CDR2 SFDVKD. The CDR3 bases are TGTGCCACCAGTGATTTCGGCCAGGGGATACGAGATACGCAGTATTTT. This translates into CATSDFGQGIRDTQYF.

The chain recombines TRBV7-9 with TRBJ1-1, with 9 positions matching TRBD1. CDR1 and CDR2 from the germline V gene are SEHNR and FQNEAQ (reference sequence). V shed 1 base, J shed 6 bases, and the junction held 0 bases outside the gene matches. The CDR3 contains 13 residues. The CDR3 loop is CASSLGQGAEAFF. DNA of the CDR3: TGTGCCAGCAGCTTAGGACAGGGGGCTGAAGCTTTCTTT.

In its sample, this clone was seen a few times. The gene calls are TRBV2 and TRBJ1-1; D is ambiguous. V was shortened by 8 bases and J by 4 bases, with 11 bases between the two germline ends. The CDR3 has 12 amino acids. From germline, CDR1 is SNHLY and CDR2 FYNNEI. CDR3 loop: CASLIIGTEAFF. CDR3 DNA: TGTGCCAGCTTGATCATCGGCACTGAAGCTTTCTTT.

Only a few counts were recorded for this clone. J is TRBJ2-7 and V is TRBV6-5; the D gene is possibly TRBD1 (5 bases). Germline V CDR1 and CDR2: MNHEY, SVGAGI. The CDR3 runs 13 residues. Trimming stripped 6 bases from V and 6 bases from J, with 15 bases between. CDR3 sequence reads: CASRTNQGGEQYF. The CDR3 coding sequence is TGTGCCAGCAGGACAAACCAGGGTGGCGAGCAGTACTTC.

This chain uses TRBV29-1 with TRBJ2-6; the match to TRBD1 covers 8 bases. Germline V gene sequence: CDR1 SQVTM, CDR2 ANQGSEA. After removal of 6 bases from V and 0 bases from J, the junction contained 1 base not matched to a gene. There are 14 residues in the CDR3. CDR3 nucleotide sequence: TGCAGCGTCACAGGGGGCTCTGGGGCCAACGTCCTGACTTTC. This sequence encodes CSVTGGSGANVLTF. The full variable domain, completed using reference TRBV29-1 and TRBJ2-6, is SAVISQKPSRDICQRGTSLTIQCQVDSQVTMMFWYRQQPGQSLTLIATANQGSEATYESGFVIDKFPISRPNLTFSTLTVSNMSPEDSSIYLCSVTGGSGANVLTFGAGSRLTVL.

V is TRBV2 and J is TRBJ1-2; TRBD1 aligns across 9 bases. CDR3 length equals 15 residues. J was trimmed by 4 bases and V by 2 bases; bases with no gene match: 5. Germline V lookup: CDR1 SNHLY, CDR2 FYNNEI. DNA for the CDR3: TGTGCCAGCAGTGAATACTGGGACAGGGCCTATGGCTACACCTTC. Amino acid sequence: CASSEYWDRAYGYTF. The whole variable domain, filled in from reference TRBV2 and TRBJ1-2, reads EPEVTQTPSHQVTQMGQEVILRCVPISNHLYFYWYRQILGQKVEFLVSFYNNEISEKSEIFDDQFSVERPDGSNFTLKIRSTKLEDSAMYFCASSEYWDRAYGYTFGSGTRLTVV.

This chain uses TRBV3-1 (or the pseudogene TRBV3-2) with TRBJ1-1; perhaps TRBD1 as D (5 bases). The CDR3 consists of 16 residues. V dropped 3 bases and J dropped 1 base, with 15 bases sitting between them. Germline V gene data show CDR1 as LGHDT and CDR2 as YNNKEL (reference sequence). This CDR3 is CASSHGASGGNTEAFF. The CDR3 nucleotides are TGTGCCAGCAGCCATGGAGCTTCCGGGGGGAACACTGAAGCTTTCTTT.

V usage is TRBV19 and J usage is TRBJ1-5, with D maybe TRBD1 (6 bases). The germline V gene encodes CDR1 LNHDA and CDR2 SQIVND (reference sequence). The V end lost 1 base, the J end lost 0 bases, and 7 bases lay between the germline ends. The CDR3 covers 15 residues. As DNA, the CDR3 is TGTGCCAGTAGTATAGCAGGGGTTAGCAATCAGCCCCAGCATTTT. Amino acids: CASSIAGVSNQPQHF.

The chain uses TRBV7-9 and TRBJ1-2, with 7 bases identical to TRBD1. V lost 5 bases and J lost 7; bases outside the gene matches: 4. The CDR3 is 12 amino acids. Germline V gene sequence: CDR1 SEHNR, CDR2 FQNEAQ (reference sequence). CDR3 in DNA: TGTGCCAGCAGCCCTCCAGGGGGTGGCTACACCTTC. Residues: CASSPPGGGYTF.

The J gene is TRBJ1-2, the V gene TRBV18; 9 positions agree with TRBD1. CDR1 is KGHSH and CDR2 is LQKENI in the germline V gene. V trimming: 5 bases; J trimming: 4 bases; junction bases outside the gene matches: 8. The CDR3 is 15 residues long. CDR3 sequence (DNA): TGTGCCAGCTCAAAGGACAGGGGAATCTCCTATGGCTACACCTTC. This sequence encodes CASSKDRGISYGYTF.

This clone was observed a handful of times. The CDR3 coding sequence is TGCAGCGTTGAAAGGATGGAGGGCAACACTGAAGCTTTCTTT. This encodes CSVERMEGNTEAFF. This chain links TRBV29-1 with TRBJ1-1; D remains unclear. Trimming pared 2 bases from V and 2 bases from J, leaving 12 bases between. Germline V gene sequence: CDR1 SQVTM, CDR2 ANQGSEA. The CDR3 sequence is 14 residues long.

V and J are TRBV7-9 and TRBJ2-7, with 7 nucleotides matching TRBD1. The germline V gene has CDR1 SEHNR and CDR2 FQNEAQ (reference sequence). This CDR3 comprises 13 residues. V shed 5 bases and J 6 bases; nucleotides not matched to a gene: 7. The DNA for the CDR3 is TGTGCCAGCAGCCGACAGGGTGGGACCGAGCAGTACTTC. Translated: CASSRQGGTEQYF.